This T cell receptor (beta chain) was sequenced during a study of cytomegalovirus exposure and HLA in healthy donors. Vbeta (60) and Jbeta (13) primers were used in the PCR. Produced via immunoSEQ multiplex PCR; TCRdb's table is partial and in-frame only. Altogether about 170,000 clones are present, over 65% being singletons, with the ten largest covering about 0.8%. The sequenced material came from PBMCs. The clonotype was recovered from a female donor in good health and CMV-seronegative.

The CDR3 region is CASAVNAGTSGYEQYF. CDR3 coding DNA: TGTGCCAGCGCAGTTAACGCCGGGACTAGCGGCTACGAGCAGTACTTC. This chain joins TRBV27 and TRBJ2-7; 11 positions agree with TRBD2. The germline V gene has CDR1 MNHEY and CDR2 SMNVEV (reference sequence). The CDR3 is 16 residues long. With V trimmed by 8 bases and J by 3 bases, 12 bases remained unmatched.